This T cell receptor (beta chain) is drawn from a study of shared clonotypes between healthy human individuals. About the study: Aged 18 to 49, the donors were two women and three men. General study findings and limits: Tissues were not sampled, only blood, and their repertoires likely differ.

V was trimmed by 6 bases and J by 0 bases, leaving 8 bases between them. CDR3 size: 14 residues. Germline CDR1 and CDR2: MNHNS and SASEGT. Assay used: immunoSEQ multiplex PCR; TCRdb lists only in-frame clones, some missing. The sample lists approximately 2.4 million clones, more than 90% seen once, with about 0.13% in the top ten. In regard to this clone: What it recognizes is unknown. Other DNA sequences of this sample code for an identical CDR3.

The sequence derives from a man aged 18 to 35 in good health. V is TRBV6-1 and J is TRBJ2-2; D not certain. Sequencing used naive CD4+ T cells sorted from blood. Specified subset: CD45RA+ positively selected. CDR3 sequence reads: CASSAGPNTGELFF. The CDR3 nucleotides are TGTGCCAGCAGCGCCGGGCCGAACACCGGGGAGCTGTTTTTT.